This is a list of T cell receptor beta chains from one sample in a study of cytomegalovirus exposure and HLA in healthy donors. Repertoires were generated with immunoSEQ multiplex PCR, while TCRdb's copy carries only in-frame clones and drops some. In the table there are 150,000 to 250,000 clones, roughly 85% of which are singletons. The material sequenced was PBMCs. The receptors were gathered from a woman aged 30 to 39 in good health and CMV-seropositive. Both conserved end residues are part of each CDR3. The D gene is left open where the match is weak.

CDR3aa	d_gene	v_gene	j_gene
CASSDYYGYTF	.	TRBV25-1	TRBJ1-2
CASSSGQSYEQYF	TRBD1	TRBV7-9	TRBJ2-7
CASSLASDTQYF	.	TRBV6-5	TRBJ2-3
CASSDDRNTEAFF	.	TRBV2	TRBJ1-1
CASSQGQGNQPQHF	TRBD1	TRBV4-2	TRBJ1-5
CASSFAGQGSDTQYF	TRBD1	TRBV5-1	TRBJ2-3
CASSAGQANTGELFF	TRBD1	TRBV5-1	TRBJ2-2
CASTPAGSSYNEQFF	.	TRBV25-1	TRBJ2-1
CARQGRDSPGGYTF	.	TRBV21-1	TRBJ1-2
CASTAGGRTEAFF	.	TRBV19	TRBJ1-1
CASSIREMNTEAFF	.	TRBV19	TRBJ1-1
CASSFGRGSLTYEQYF	TRBD2	TRBV28	TRBJ2-7
CASSPLGLAKNIQYF	.	TRBV4-1	TRBJ2-4
CASSQGRISSYNEQFF	.	TRBV4-1	TRBJ2-1
CASSYSIQGTGGYTF	TRBD1	TRBV6-5	TRBJ1-2
CASSLGSRVADTQYF	.	TRBV5-1	TRBJ2-3
CASSLPGGEQFF	.	TRBV27	TRBJ2-1
CASSWAGGPYEQYF	TRBD1	TRBV6-6	TRBJ2-7
CASSEYYRVHEQYF	.	TRBV25-1	TRBJ2-7
CASSGGSGGRDTQYF	TRBD2	TRBV6-1	TRBJ2-3
CASGPGGGQFF	.	TRBV19	TRBJ2-1
CASSQAHGQGDRDTQYF	TRBD1	TRBV4-1	TRBJ2-3
CASSPTGAGGQPQHF	TRBD1	TRBV18	TRBJ1-5
CASSQSLVFEQFF	.	TRBV4-1	TRBJ2-1
CASGGVSSYNSPLHF	.	TRBV9	TRBJ1-6
CASSQEVGVYTEAFF	.	TRBV7-6	TRBJ1-1
CASRTGTTGETQYF	TRBD1	TRBV2	TRBJ2-5
CASSLPRGSANTGELFF	.	TRBV7-2	TRBJ2-2
CASSEESRQGPYF	.	TRBV2	TRBJ2-7
CASSPIAGDLDRYNEQFF	TRBD2	TRBV13	TRBJ2-1
CASSQTDREDRPQHF	TRBD1	TRBV4-3	TRBJ1-5
CASSPQGQGANTGELFF	TRBD1	TRBV18	TRBJ2-2
CASSLEQGVEGYTF	TRBD1	TRBV7-9	TRBJ1-2
CASSLEPSGTDTQYF	TRBD2	TRBV5-1	TRBJ2-3
CASSWDIDQPQHF	.	TRBV5-1	TRBJ1-5
CASSLMAGGRETQYF	TRBD2	TRBV5-5	TRBJ2-5
CASSLYGRQPQHF	.	TRBV5-1	TRBJ1-5
CASSSDMRNTEAFF	.	TRBV5-1	TRBJ1-1
CASSTGQPTYYEQYF	.	TRBV7-8	TRBJ2-7
CASSRGLAGVEQYF	TRBD2	TRBV11-2	TRBJ2-7
CASSLLTGTNEKLFF	.	TRBV7-9	TRBJ1-4
CASSEFGGGAYEQYF	TRBD2	TRBV6-1	TRBJ2-7
CASSLADSRGGGLYGYTF	.	TRBV5-5	TRBJ1-2
CASSMRGSGDTQYF	.	TRBV5-6	TRBJ2-3
CASSRADSSGNTIYF	.	TRBV6-5	TRBJ1-3
CASSRRQGNQPQHF	.	TRBV6-5	TRBJ1-5
CASSTEPGLPYNEQFF	TRBD2	TRBV5-4	TRBJ2-1
CASSLRGGYEQYF	.	TRBV11-2	TRBJ2-7
CAISESNGYYEQYF	.	TRBV10-3	TRBJ2-7
CASRSGLTGSKGYYGYTF	TRBD1	TRBV5-6	TRBJ1-2
CASSQDPGTSSETQYF	TRBD2	TRBV4-1	TRBJ2-5
CASSLMGQQYF	TRBD1	TRBV7-2	TRBJ2-4
CASSFGGGFGDTQYF	.	TRBV5-1	TRBJ2-3